This T cell receptor (beta chain) came from a study of OX40 agonist ivuxolimab in advanced cancers. Study-wide findings and caveats: CD4+ T cells averaged fewer expanded clones than CD8+ T cells. Some nonresponders also had low normalized T-cell clonal expansion. With doses of 0.1 to 3.0 mg/kg, CD4+ and CD8+ blood T cells had undergone clonal expansion by week 6.

Profiling relied on immunoSEQ multiplex PCR, and the TCRdb table lists in-frame clones only, not all of them. The table records about 69,000 clones, about 90% of them present only once. A note on this clone: No antigen is known for it.

The CDR3 has 11 amino acids. Germline V CDR1 and CDR2: SGHNT, YENEEA. The sample here was CD4+ or CD8+ T cells sorted from blood, taken in a trial of the OX40 agonist ivuxolimab. The chain is built from TRBV11-3 and TRBJ2-5; D might be TRBD2 (5 bases). The J call is in doubt because the DNA end fits TRBJ2-7 better. The TCR sequence derives from an adult with an advanced solid tumor such as melanoma, head and neck, liver or kidney cancer. CDR3 protein: CASAGLYEQYF. The CDR3 DNA reads TGTGCCAGCGCCGGACTTTACGAGCAGTACTTC.